One sample yielded the 7 T cell receptor beta chains listed below, sequenced in a study of cytomegalovirus exposure and HLA in healthy donors. The primer mix had 60 Vbeta and 13 Jbeta primers. Repertoires were generated with immunoSEQ multiplex PCR, while TCRdb's copy carries only in-frame clones and drops some. The profile shows 120,000 or so clones, 15% to 20% of them singletons. The sample was PBMCs. The receptors shown here come from a female donor in good health and CMV-seropositive.

The chain combines TRBV7-9 with TRBJ2-5, with TRBD1 as a possible D gene (6 bases). CDR1 is SEHNR and CDR2 is FQNEAQ in the germline V gene (reference sequence). This CDR3 comprises 16 residues. The germline V and J ends were trimmed by 1 base and 2 bases, with 14 bases remaining between them. The CDR3 here is CASSLGVGGRQETQYF. CDR3 bases: TGTGCCAGCAGCTTAGGGGTAGGGGGTCGGCAAGAGACCCAGTACTTC.

This sequence joins TRBV6-5 and TRBJ2-3, with D perhaps matching TRBD2 (6 bases). V dropped 6 bases and J dropped 0 bases, with 10 bases sitting between them. CDR3 length: 14 residues. CDR1 is MNHEY, CDR2 SVGAGI, per germline. CDR3 coding DNA: TGTGCCAGCAGCCAGCGGGCAAGCACAGATACGCAGTATTTT. Translation gives CASSQRASTDTQYF.

The chain uses TRBV7-7 and TRBJ2-5; possibly TRBD1 for D (5 bases). V dropped 5 bases and J dropped 5 bases, with 15 bases sitting between them. The CDR3 is 14 amino acids. CDR1 SSHAT and CDR2 FNYEAQ come from the germline V gene (reference sequence). CDR3 protein: CASSVGAFTETQYF. The CDR3 region has the DNA TGTGCCAGCAGCGTAGGGGCCTTTACGGAGACCCAGTACTTC.

A few counts support this clone. The V call is TRBV4-2, the J call TRBJ1-5; D remains unclear. Germline loops: CDR1 LGHNA, CDR2 YNFKEQ. Trimming took off 2 bases at V and 7 bases at J, with 9 bases between the two ends. The CDR3 loop spans 13 amino acids. DNA for the CDR3: TGTGCCAGCAGCCAACGAGGGAACCAGCCCCAGCATTTT. This codes for CASSQRGNQPQHF.

In this sample, this clone turned up a few times. The rearrangement links TRBV4-3 to TRBJ2-5; 10 bases are a match to TRBD1. Germline V gene sequence: CDR1 LGHNA, CDR2 YSLEER. V shed 3 bases and J 1 base; nucleotides not matched to a gene: 14. The CDR3 is made up of 19 amino acids. The CDR3 nucleotides read TGCGCCAGCAGCCAGAGATATGGGACAGGGGTGGTTTTCCAAGAGACCCAGTACTTC. Translating it yields CASSQRYGTGVVFQETQYF.

A few counts support this clone. The rearrangement joins TRBV15 to TRBJ1-1, with 9 positions matching TRBD1. Germline CDR1 and CDR2: LNHNV and YYDKDF (reference sequence). The CDR3 sequence is 16 residues long. The V gene end was trimmed by 0 bases and the J gene end by 11 bases; junction bases not matched to a gene: 13. The CDR3 here is CATSRDFGTGNIWAFF. The CDR3 nucleotides read TGTGCCACCAGCAGAGACTTTGGGACAGGGAATATTTGGGCTTTCTTT.

This clone appeared a few times. This chain joins TRBV7-9 and TRBJ1-2, with D possibly being TRBD1 (6 bases). Germline CDR1 and CDR2: SEHNR and FQNEAQ (reference sequence). The length of the CDR3 is 14 residues. Trimming shortened V by 1 base and J by 7 bases, and 13 bases separated the two germline ends. CDR3 loop: CASSLEYRAGGYTF. The CDR3 DNA follows: TGTGCCAGCAGCTTAGAGTACAGGGCCGGTGGCTACACCTTC.